One and the same sample provided the 12 T cell receptor beta chains below, sequenced in a study of T cell responses to AZD1222 COVID-19 vaccine. The data were produced by immunoSEQ multiplex PCR, yet TCRdb's version contains in-frame clones alone and is incomplete. The sample holds about 180,000 clones, 94% seen once. The sequences come from peripheral blood, collected 28 days after the second AZD1222 dose. The receptor source for this set is an adult who received the AZD1222 COVID-19 vaccine.

This clone was seen once. This sequence joins TRBV18 and TRBJ1-6, with D possibly being TRBD1 (5 bases). V shed 4 bases and J shed 8 bases, with 21 bases lying between them. Looked up from germline, CDR1 is KGHSH and CDR2 is LQKENI. There are 17 residues in the CDR3. CDR3 loop: CASSLVQAQDSHSPLHF. The CDR3 DNA is TGTGCCAGCTCACTCGTCCAAGCACAAGACAGCCATTCACCCCTCCACTTT.

In this sample, this clone turned up once. The chain has TRBV28 and TRBJ1-1; D gene uncertain. The V gene's germline CDR1 is MDHEN and CDR2 SYDVKM. The CDR3 sequence is 14 residues long. Trimming shortened V by 5 bases and J by 9 bases, and 19 bases separated the two germline ends. DNA of the CDR3: TGTGCCAGCAGTCCGGTGGAATCTAATTCGCAAGCTTTCTTT. Translation: CASSPVESNSQAFF.

The CDR3 nucleotides are TGTGCCACCAGCAGAGATCTAGGACAGGGTCCGGATCAGCCCCAGCATTTT. Translation: CATSRDLGQGPDQPQHF. The chain links TRBV15 to TRBJ1-5, with 8 nucleotides matching TRBD1. CDR3 length equals 17 residues. V shed 0 bases, J shed 5 bases, and the junction held 9 bases outside the gene matches. Germline values: CDR1 LNHNV, CDR2 YYDKDF (reference sequence).

The chain has TRBV4-3 and TRBJ1-2; no definite D call. Trimming shortened V by 1 base and J by 4 bases, and 7 bases separated the two germline ends. The CDR3 totals 13 residues. Germline V gene lookup returns CDR1 LGHNA and CDR2 YSLEER. In nucleotides, the CDR3 is TGCGCCAGCAGCCAAGGCTCCCTCTATGGCTACACCTTC. Amino acids: CASSQGSLYGYTF.

Only one count was recorded for this clone. The chain employs TRBV6-5 and TRBJ1-3; D unresolved. Germline V CDR1 and CDR2: MNHEY, SVGAGI. The CDR3 totals 12 residues. V dropped 7 bases and J dropped 1 base, with 5 bases sitting between them. The CDR3, as DNA: TGTGCCAGCATTTATTCTGGAAACACCATATATTTT. Protein sequence: CASIYSGNTIYF.

This chain uses TRBV5-4 with TRBJ1-1; D perhaps matches TRBD1 (5 bases). CDR3 length: 13 residues. CDR1 SGHNT and CDR2 YYREEE come from the germline V gene (reference sequence). V dropped 4 bases and J dropped 10 bases, with 17 bases sitting between them. In DNA form, the CDR3 reads TGTGCCAGCAGCGGGAGCCGGGACCGACGAGCTTTCTTT. Translated: CASSGSRDRRAFF.

The chain recombines TRBV20-1 with TRBJ1-1, with a weak D call TRBD1 (5 bases). V dropped 3 bases and J dropped 7 bases, with 9 bases sitting between them. The CDR3 covers 11 residues. The V gene's germline CDR1 is DFQATT and CDR2 SNEGSKA (reference sequence). CDR3 sequence: CSARGVVEAFF. The CDR3, as DNA: TGCAGTGCTAGGGGGGTTGTTGAAGCTTTCTTT.

The chain is built from TRBV7-9 and TRBJ2-1; D unresolved. Germline loops: CDR1 SEHNR, CDR2 FQNEAQ (reference sequence). V lost 7 bases and J lost 0, with 16 bases in between. This CDR3 comprises 16 residues. The CDR3 region is CASTISSGVSYNEQFF. The DNA for the CDR3 is TGTGCCAGCACAATAAGTAGTGGGGTCTCCTACAATGAGCAGTTCTTC.

The chain carries TRBV18 and TRBJ1-1; D is perhaps TRBD1 (5 bases). The CDR3 spans 14 residues. Germline values: CDR1 KGHSH, CDR2 LQKENI. V was trimmed by 3 bases and J by 3 bases, leaving 11 bases between them. Here the CDR3 reads CASSPGRVDTEAFF. CDR3 coding DNA: TGTGCCAGCTCACCGGGCAGGGTGGACACTGAAGCTTTCTTT.

This clone was recorded a few times. The rearrangement links TRBV2 to TRBJ1-6; 8 bases are shared with TRBD1. This CDR3 is 17 amino acids long. The V and J ends lost 6 bases and 2 bases, in that order; junction bases with no gene match: 9. From germline, CDR1 is SNHLY and CDR2 FYNNEI. In nucleotides, the CDR3 is TGTGCCAGCAGGGAAAGACAGGGGTGGACCTATAATTCACCCCTCCACTTT. Translated, it gives CASRERQGWTYNSPLHF.

This chain joins TRBV19 and TRBJ2-1; 9 nucleotides match TRBD2. The CDR3 runs to 15 residues. The germline V gene encodes CDR1 LNHDA and CDR2 SQIVND (reference sequence). Trimming cost V 3 bases and J 10 bases; bases outside gene matches: 10. CDR3 bases: TGTGCCAGTAGTATGTCGAGCGGGGGGCTTAAAGAGCAGTTCTTC. It specifies CASSMSSGGLKEQFF. The full variable domain, completed using reference TRBV19 and TRBJ2-1, is DGGITQSPKYLFRKEGQNVTLSCEQNLNHDAMYWYRQDPGQGLRLIYYSQIVNDFQKGDIAEGYSVSREKKESFPLTVTSAQKNPTAFYLCASSMSSGGLKEQFFGPGTRLTVL.

This clone was counted a few times. V is TRBV19 and J is TRBJ1-1; tentatively, D is TRBD1 (5 bases). Trimming stripped 3 bases from V and 0 bases from J, with 8 bases between. There are 14 residues in the CDR3. In germline, CDR1 is LNHDA, CDR2 SQIVND (reference sequence). CDR3 region: CASSMGGMNTEAFF. The CDR3 DNA is TGTGCCAGTAGTATGGGGGGAATGAACACTGAAGCTTTCTTT.